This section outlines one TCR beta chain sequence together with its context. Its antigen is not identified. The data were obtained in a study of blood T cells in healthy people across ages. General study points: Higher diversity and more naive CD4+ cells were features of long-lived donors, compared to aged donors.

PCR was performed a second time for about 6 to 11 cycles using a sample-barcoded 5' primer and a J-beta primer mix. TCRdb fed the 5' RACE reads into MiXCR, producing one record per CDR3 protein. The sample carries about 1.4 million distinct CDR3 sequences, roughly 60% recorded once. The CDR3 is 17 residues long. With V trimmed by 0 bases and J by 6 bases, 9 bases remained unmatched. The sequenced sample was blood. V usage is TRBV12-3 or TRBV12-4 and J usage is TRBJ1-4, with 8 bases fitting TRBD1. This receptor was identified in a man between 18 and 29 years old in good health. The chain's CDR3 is CASSLADRGVVDEKLFF. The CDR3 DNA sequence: TGTGCCAGCAGTTTAGCAGACAGGGGCGTTGTGGATGAAAAACTGTTTTTT.